Listed below are T cell receptor beta chains from one sample, sequenced in a study of post-analysis software for immune sequencing data. TCRdb ran MiXCR on the PCR reads and lists one entry per CDR3 protein. The data show roughly 670,000 distinct CDR3 sequences, roughly three fifths seen once. Sequencing was performed on blood. These receptors were collected from a girl aged 2 to 10 with multiple sclerosis. Both conserved end residues are part of each CDR3. The order of the fields is CDR3 length, J gene, V gene, CDR3 protein.

14 | TRBJ1-2 | TRBV6-6 | CASRETGDYYGYTF
13 | TRBJ2-1 | TRBV6-1 | CASQGQLNNEQFF
14 | TRBJ2-1 | TRBV12-3/TRBV12-4 | CASSYPNGPNEQFF
15 | TRBJ2-1 | TRBV20-1 | CSAARLAGGYNEQFF
15 | TRBJ2-3 | TRBV6-5 | CASSGTRMSTDTQYF
17 | TRBJ2-1 | TRBV29-1 | CSVEDGAEGQVVNEQFF
15 | TRBJ2-3 | TRBV20-1 | CSARAPNGSPDTQYF
15 | TRBJ2-5 | TRBV7-9 | CASSLTSAGLETQYF
12 | TRBJ2-3 | TRBV5-5 | CASTTSADTQYF
13 | TRBJ2-7 | TRBV6-6 | CASGSGGRYEQYF
13 | NA | TRBV6-6 | CASSYAGTETQYF
13 | TRBJ2-1 | TRBV6-1 | CASSGRGRNEQFF
13 | TRBJ2-5 | TRBV7-2 | CASRDRAQETQYF
14 | TRBJ2-7 | TRBV10-2 | CASSDRTSPYEQYF
15 | TRBJ2-1 | TRBV20-1 | CSARPGRGFYNEQFF
16 | TRBJ2-1 | TRBV10-3 | CAISESSGDTYNEQFF
16 | TRBJ2-7 | TRBV6-2/TRBV6-3 | CASNRIPSGSTYEQYF
19 | TRBJ2-1 | TRBV24-1 | CATSEGLAGGQSSYNEQFF
15 | TRBJ2-3 | TRBV18 | CASSPPGQGADTQYF
13 | TRBJ1-2 | TRBV7-2 | CASSSLPNYGYTF
13 | TRBJ1-5 | TRBV20-1 | CSAQDRDNQSQHF
13 | TRBJ1-1 | TRBV6-5 | CASSYNFNTEAFF
16 | TRBJ2-3 | TRBV29-1 | CSVEWFLAGDTDTQYF
14 | TRBJ2-5 | TRBV20-1 | CSAREGGGQETQYF
15 | TRBJ2-1 | TRBV4-1 | CASSLRQGSNNEQFF
15 | TRBJ2-1 | TRBV2 | CASRRAGGSYNEQFF
13 | TRBJ2-7 | TRBV29-1 | CSVRRPNDYEQYF
13 | NA | TRBV9 | CASSVGGADEQYF
13 | TRBJ2-1 | TRBV10-3 | CAIWDSSYNEQFF
14 | TRBJ2-3 | TRBV29-1 | CSVEPGQGTDTQYF
16 | TRBJ1-6 | TRBV5-1 | CASSLDGPFYNSPLHF
11 | TRBJ1-5 | TRBV5-1 | CASSIYQPQHF
15 | TRBJ2-1 | TRBV20-1 | CSAKDGRGLDNEQFF
14 | TRBJ2-7 | TRBV15 | CATSRVDREYEQYF
15 | TRBJ2-1 | TRBV5-1 | CASSFGQAGNNEQFF
19 | TRBJ1-1 | TRBV7-6 | CASSLGTGLGGDLPTEAFF
14 | TRBJ2-5 | TRBV7-2 | CASSLTPSEETQYF
13 | TRBJ1-2 | TRBV30 | CAWSGWSEDGYTF
14 | TRBJ2-3 | TRBV6-5 | CASSYSGVADTQYF
12 | TRBJ2-5 | TRBV3-1 | CASSPVSGTQYF
15 | TRBJ1-2 | TRBV16 | CASSQEMTGLYGYTF
16 | TRBJ2-1 | TRBV10-3 | CAISEQHWTSGGGQFF
14 | TRBJ2-1 | TRBV12-3/TRBV12-4 | CASSSPGTRGEQFF
13 | TRBJ2-7 | TRBV29-1 | CSVERPGIHEQYF
15 | TRBJ2-5 | TRBV11-2 | CASSLGGHVQETQYF
16 | TRBJ1-5 | TRBV24-1 | CATSDSGGQGYQPQHF
14 | TRBJ2-5 | TRBV5-1 | CASSLDRGDETQYF
16 | TRBJ1-4 | TRBV4-3 | CASSQAPGQGFGKLFF
15 | TRBJ2-7 | TRBV9 | CASSVGGTGGYEQYF
14 | TRBJ2-3 | TRBV29-1 | CSVSLGRESDTQYF